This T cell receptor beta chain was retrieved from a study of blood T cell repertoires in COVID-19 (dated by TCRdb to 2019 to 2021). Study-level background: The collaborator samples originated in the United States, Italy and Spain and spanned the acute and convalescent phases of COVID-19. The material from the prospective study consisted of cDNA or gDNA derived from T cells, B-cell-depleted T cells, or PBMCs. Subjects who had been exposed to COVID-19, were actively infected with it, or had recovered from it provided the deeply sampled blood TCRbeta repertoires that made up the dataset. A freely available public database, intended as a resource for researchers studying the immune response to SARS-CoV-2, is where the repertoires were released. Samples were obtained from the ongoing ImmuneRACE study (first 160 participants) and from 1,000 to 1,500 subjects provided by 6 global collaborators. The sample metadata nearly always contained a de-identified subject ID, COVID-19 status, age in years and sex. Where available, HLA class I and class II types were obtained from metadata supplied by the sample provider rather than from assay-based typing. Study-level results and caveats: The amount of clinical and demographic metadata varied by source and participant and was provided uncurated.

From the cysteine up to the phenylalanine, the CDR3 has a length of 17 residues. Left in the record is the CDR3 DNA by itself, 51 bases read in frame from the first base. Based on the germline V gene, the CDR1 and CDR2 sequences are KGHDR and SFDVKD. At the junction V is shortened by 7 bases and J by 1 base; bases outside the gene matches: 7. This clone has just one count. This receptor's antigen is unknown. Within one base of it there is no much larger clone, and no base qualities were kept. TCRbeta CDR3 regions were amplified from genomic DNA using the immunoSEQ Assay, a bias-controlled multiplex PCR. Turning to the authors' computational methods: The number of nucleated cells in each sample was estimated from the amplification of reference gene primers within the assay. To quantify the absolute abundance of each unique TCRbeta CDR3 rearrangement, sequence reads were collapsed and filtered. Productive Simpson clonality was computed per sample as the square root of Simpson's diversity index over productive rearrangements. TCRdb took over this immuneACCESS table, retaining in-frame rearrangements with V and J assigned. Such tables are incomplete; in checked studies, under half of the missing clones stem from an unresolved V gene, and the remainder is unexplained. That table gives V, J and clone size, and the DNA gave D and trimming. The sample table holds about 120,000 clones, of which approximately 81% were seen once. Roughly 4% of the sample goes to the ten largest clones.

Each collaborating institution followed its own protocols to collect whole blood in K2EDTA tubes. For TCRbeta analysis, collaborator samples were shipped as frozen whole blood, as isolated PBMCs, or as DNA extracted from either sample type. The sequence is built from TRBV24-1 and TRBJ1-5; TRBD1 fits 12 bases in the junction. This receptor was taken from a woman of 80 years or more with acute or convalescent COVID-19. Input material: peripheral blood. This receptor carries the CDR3 CATSPGQGAVSNQPQHF. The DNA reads TGTGCCACCAGCCCGGGACAGGGGGCTGTGAGCAATCAGCCCCAGCATTTT.